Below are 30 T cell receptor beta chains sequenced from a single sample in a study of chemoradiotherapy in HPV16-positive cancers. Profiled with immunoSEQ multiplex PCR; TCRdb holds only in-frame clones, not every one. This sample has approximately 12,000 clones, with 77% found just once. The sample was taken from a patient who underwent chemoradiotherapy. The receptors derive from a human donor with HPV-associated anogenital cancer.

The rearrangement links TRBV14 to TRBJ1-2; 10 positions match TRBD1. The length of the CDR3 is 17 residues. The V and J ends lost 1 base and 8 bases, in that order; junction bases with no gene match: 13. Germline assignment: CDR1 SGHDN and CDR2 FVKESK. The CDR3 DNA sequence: TGTGCCAGCAGCCAAGTAAGAGGAAGGGACAGGGGCCAAGGCTACACCTTC. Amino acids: CASSQVRGRDRGQGYTF.

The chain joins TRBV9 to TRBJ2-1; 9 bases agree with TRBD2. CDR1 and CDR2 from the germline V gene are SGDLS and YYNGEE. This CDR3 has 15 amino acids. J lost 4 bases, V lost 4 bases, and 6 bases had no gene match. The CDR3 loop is CASSPRLAAYNEQFF. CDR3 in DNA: TGTGCCAGCAGCCCCCGACTAGCGGCTTACAATGAGCAGTTCTTC. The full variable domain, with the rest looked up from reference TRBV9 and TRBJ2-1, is DSGVTQTPKHLITATGQRVTLRCSPRSGDLSVYWYQQSLDQGLQFLIQYYNGEERAKGNILERFSAQQFPDLHSELNLSSLELGDSALYFCASSPRLAAYNEQFFGPGTRLTVL.

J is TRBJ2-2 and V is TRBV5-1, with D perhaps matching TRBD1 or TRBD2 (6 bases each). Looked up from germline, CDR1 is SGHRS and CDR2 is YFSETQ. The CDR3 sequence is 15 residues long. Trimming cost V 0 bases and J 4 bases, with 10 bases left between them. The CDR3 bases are TGCGCCAGCAGCTTGGCGGGGGCGGGCACCGGGGAGCTGTTTTTT. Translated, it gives CASSLAGAGTGELFF.

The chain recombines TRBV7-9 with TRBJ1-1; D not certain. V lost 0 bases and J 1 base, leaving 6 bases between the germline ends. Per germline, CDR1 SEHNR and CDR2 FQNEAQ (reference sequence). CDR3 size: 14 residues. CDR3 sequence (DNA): TGTGCCAGCAGCTTAGCGCCGGGGAACACTGAAGCTTTCTTT. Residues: CASSLAPGNTEAFF.

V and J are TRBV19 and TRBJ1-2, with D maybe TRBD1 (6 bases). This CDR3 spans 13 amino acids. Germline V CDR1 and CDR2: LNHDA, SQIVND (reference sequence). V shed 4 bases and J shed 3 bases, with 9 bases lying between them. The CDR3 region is CASSSSGDYGYTF. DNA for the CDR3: TGTGCCAGTAGTAGTTCAGGGGACTATGGCTACACCTTC. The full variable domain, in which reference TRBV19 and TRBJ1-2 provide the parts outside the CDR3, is DGGITQSPKYLFRKEGQNVTLSCEQNLNHDAMYWYRQDPGQGLRLIYYSQIVNDFQKGDIAEGYSVSREKKESFPLTVTSAQKNPTAFYLCASSSSGDYGYTFGSGTRLTVV.

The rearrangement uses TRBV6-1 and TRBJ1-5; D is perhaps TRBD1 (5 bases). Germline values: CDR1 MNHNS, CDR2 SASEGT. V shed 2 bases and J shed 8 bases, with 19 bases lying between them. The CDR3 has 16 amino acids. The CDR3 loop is CASSERLYGTMEPQHF. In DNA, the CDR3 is TGTGCCAGCAGTGAACGGCTATATGGGACGATGGAGCCCCAGCATTTT.

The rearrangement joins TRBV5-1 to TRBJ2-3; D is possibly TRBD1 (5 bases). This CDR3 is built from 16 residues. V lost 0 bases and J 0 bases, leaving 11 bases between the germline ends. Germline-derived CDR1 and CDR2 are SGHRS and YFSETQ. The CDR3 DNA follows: TGCGCCAGCAGCTTGGAACAGGTACCTAGCACAGATACGCAGTATTTT. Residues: CASSLEQVPSTDTQYF.

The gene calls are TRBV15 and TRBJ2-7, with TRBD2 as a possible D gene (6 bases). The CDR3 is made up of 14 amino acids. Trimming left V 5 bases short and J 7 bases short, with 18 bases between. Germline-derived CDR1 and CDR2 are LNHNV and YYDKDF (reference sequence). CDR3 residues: CATSVAGYTGEQYF. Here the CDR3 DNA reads TGTGCCACCAGCGTGGCGGGATACACGGGGGAGCAGTACTTC.

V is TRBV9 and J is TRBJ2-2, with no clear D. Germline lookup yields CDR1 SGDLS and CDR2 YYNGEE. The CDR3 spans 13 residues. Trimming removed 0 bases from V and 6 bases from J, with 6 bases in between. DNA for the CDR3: TGTGCCAGCAGCGTAGCAGTTGCCGGGGAGCTGTTTTTT. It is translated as CASSVAVAGELFF.

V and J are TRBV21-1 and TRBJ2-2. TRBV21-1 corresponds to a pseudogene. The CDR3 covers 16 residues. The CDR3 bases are TGTGCCAGCAGCAGGGAGGGACAGACCTACACCGGGGAGCTGTTTTTT. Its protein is CASSREGQTYTGELFF.

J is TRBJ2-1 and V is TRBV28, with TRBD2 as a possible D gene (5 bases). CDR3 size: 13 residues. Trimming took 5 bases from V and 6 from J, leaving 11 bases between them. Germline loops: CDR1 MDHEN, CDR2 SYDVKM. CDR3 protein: CASSLVEVNEQFF. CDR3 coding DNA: TGTGCCAGCAGTCTTGTGGAGGTCAATGAGCAGTTCTTC.

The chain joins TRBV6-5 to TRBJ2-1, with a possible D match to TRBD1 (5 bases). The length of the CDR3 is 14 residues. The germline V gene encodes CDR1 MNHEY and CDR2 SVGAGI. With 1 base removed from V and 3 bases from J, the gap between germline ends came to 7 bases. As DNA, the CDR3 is TGTGCCAGCAGTTACTGGCAGGGCTACAATGAGCAGTTCTTC. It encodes CASSYWQGYNEQFF.

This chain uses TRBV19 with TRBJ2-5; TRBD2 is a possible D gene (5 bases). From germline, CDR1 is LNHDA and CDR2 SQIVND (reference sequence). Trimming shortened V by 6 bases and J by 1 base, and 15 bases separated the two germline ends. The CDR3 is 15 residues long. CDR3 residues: CASSPRLNIQETQYF. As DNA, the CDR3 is TGTGCCAGTAGCCCAAGACTAAATATCCAAGAGACCCAGTACTTC.

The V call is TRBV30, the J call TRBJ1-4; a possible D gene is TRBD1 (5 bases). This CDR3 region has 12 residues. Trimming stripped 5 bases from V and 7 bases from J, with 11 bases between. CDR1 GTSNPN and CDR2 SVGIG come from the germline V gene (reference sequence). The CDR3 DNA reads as TGTGCCTGGTTAAGGGGTGGTGAAAAACTGTTTTTT. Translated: CAWLRGGEKLFF.

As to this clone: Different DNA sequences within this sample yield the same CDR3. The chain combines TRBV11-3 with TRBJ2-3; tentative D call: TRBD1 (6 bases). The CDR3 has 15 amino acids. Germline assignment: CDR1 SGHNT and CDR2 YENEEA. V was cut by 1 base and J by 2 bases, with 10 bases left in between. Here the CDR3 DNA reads TGTGCCAGCAGCTTAGGGGACACCTCCACAGATACGCAGTATTTT. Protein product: CASSLGDTSTDTQYF.

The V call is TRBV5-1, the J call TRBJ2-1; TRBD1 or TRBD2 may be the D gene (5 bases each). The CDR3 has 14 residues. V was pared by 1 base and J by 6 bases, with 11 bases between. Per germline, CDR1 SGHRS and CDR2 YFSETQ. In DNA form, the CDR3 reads TGCGCCAGCAGCTTGCCCGGGACCGGCAATGAGCAGTTCTTC. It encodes CASSLPGTGNEQFF. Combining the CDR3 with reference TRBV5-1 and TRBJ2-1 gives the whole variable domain KAGVTQTPRYLIKTRGQQVTLSCSPISGHRSVSWYQQTPGQGLQFLFEYFSETQRNKGNFPGRFSGRQFSNSRSEMNVSTLELGDSALYLCASSLPGTGNEQFFGPGTRLTVL.

As DNA, the CDR3 is TGTGCCAGCAGCCCTAGCGGGGGCGCAGGGACCCAGTACTTC. Translated: CASSPSGGAGTQYF. V usage is TRBV11-2 and J usage is TRBJ2-5; 10 nucleotides line up with TRBD2. CDR3 length: 14 amino acids. Per germline, CDR1 SGHAT and CDR2 FQNNGV. Trimming removed 5 bases from V and 7 bases from J; junction bases left unmatched: 7.

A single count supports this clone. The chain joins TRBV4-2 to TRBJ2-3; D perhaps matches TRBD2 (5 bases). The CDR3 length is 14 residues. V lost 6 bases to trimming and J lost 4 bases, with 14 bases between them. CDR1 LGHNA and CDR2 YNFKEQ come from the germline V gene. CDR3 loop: CASSPVLGADTQYF. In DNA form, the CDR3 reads TGTGCCAGCAGTCCCGTCCTCGGGGCAGATACGCAGTATTTT.

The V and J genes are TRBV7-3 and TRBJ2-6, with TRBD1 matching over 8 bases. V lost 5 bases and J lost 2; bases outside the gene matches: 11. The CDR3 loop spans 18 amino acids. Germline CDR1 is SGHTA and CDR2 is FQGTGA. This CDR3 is CASSPRSGGSTGANVLTF. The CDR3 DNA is TGTGCCAGCAGCCCTAGGTCAGGGGGCTCTACTGGGGCCAACGTCCTGACTTTC.

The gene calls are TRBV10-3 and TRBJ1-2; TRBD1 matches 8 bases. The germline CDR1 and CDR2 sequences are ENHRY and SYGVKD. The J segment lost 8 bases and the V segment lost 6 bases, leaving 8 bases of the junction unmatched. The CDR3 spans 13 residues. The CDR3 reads CAISIDRGDGYTF. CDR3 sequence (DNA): TGTGCCATCAGCATTGACAGGGGTGACGGCTACACCTTC.

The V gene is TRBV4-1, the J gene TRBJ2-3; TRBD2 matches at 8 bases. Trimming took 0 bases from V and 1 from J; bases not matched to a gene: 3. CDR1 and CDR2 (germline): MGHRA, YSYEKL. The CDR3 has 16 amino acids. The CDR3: CASSQEMGLGTDTQYF. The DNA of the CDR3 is TGCGCCAGCAGCCAAGAGATGGGACTAGGCACAGATACGCAGTATTTT.

The CDR3 DNA follows: TGTGCCAGCAGTTCAACTAGTATCTACGAGCAGTACTTC. It specifies CASSSTSIYEQYF. This sequence joins TRBV28 and TRBJ2-7, with D perhaps matching TRBD2 (5 bases). This CDR3 comprises 13 residues. Trimming took off 4 bases at V and 3 bases at J, with 10 bases between the two ends. The germline V gene encodes CDR1 MDHEN and CDR2 SYDVKM.

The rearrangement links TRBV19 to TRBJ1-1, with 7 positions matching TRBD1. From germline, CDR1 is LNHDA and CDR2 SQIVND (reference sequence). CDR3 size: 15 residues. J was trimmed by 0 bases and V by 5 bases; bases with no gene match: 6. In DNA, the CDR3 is TGTGCCAGTAGTCCAGGACAGGTTTTGAACACTGAAGCTTTCTTT. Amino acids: CASSPGQVLNTEAFF.

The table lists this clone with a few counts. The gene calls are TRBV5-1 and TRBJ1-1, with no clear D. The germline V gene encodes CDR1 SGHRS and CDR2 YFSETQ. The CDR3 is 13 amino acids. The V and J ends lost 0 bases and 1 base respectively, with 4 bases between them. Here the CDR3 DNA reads TGCGCCAGCAGCTTGGCGGGGAACACTGAAGCTTTCTTT. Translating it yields CASSLAGNTEAFF.

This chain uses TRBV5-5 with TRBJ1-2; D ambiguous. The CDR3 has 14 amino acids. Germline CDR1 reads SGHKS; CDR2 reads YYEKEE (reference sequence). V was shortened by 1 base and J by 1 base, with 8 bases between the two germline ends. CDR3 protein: CASSLKDRNYGYTF. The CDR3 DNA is TGTGCCAGCAGCTTGAAGGACCGTAACTATGGCTACACCTTC.

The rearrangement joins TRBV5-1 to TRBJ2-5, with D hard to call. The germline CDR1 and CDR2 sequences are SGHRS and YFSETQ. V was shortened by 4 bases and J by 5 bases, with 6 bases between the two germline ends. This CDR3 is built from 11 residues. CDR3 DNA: TGCGCCAGCAGCACGCAGGAGACCCAGTACTTC. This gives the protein CASSTQETQYF. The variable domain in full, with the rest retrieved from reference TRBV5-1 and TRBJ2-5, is KAGVTQTPRYLIKTRGQQVTLSCSPISGHRSVSWYQQTPGQGLQFLFEYFSETQRNKGNFPGRFSGRQFSNSRSEMNVSTLELGDSALYLCASSTQETQYFGPGTRLLVL.

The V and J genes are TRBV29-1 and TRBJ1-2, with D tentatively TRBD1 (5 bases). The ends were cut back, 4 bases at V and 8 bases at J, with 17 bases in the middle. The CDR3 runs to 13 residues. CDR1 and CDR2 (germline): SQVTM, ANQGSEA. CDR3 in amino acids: CSVGTMARGGYTF. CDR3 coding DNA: TGCAGCGTTGGAACGATGGCACGGGGCGGCTACACCTTC.

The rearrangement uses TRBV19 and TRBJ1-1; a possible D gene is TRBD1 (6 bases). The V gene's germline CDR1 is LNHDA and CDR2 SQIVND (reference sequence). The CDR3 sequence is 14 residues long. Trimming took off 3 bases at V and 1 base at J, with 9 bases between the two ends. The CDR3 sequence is CASSMTGPNTEAFF. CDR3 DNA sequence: TGTGCCAGTAGTATGACAGGCCCGAACACTGAAGCTTTCTTT.

This chain's CDR3 is CASSLAQREKLFF. CDR3 bases: TGCGCCAGCAGCTTGGCGCAACGTGAAAAACTGTTTTTT. V and J are TRBV5-1 and TRBJ1-4; unclear D gene. The CDR3 extends over 13 amino acids. Germline V gene data show CDR1 as SGHRS and CDR2 as YFSETQ. V gave up 0 bases and J gave up 7 bases, with 7 bases separating them.

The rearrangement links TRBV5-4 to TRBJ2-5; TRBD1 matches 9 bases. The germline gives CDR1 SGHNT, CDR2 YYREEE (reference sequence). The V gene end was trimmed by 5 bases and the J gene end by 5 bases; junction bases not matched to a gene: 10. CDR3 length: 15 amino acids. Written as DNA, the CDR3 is TGTGCCAGCAGTTCTACCGGGACAGGGCTGGAGACCCAGTACTTC. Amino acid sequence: CASSSTGTGLETQYF.